This is a list of T cell receptor beta chains from one sample in a study of CD8+CD57+ T cells in acquired aplastic anemia. Each CDR3 protein is one row after TCRdb ran MiXCR on the reads. This repertoire shows more than 100,000 distinct CDR3 sequences, more than 40% found once; its top ten account for 2.5%. Source material: sorted CD4+, CD8+, or CD8+CD57+ T cells (not recorded which) from PBMCs. The receptors were sampled from a human donor in good health, serving as a control. The CDR3 runs from the conserved cysteine through the conserved F or W. A D gene is named only where the DNA matches it firmly. Not every row has a clone size; where given, it reads once, few, many or a size class.

v_call,d_call,clone_size,j_call,cdr3_length,cdr3_aa,cdr3_nt
TRBV12-3/TRBV12-4,TRBD1,.,TRBJ2-4,18,CASSLFARGRGAKNIQYF,TGTGCCAGCAGTTTATTTGCCAGGGGGCGCGGGGCCAAAAACATTCAGTACTTC
TRBV29-1,TRBD1,.,TRBJ2-5,12,CSVGQGQETQYF,TGCAGCGTTGGACAGGGGCAAGAGACCCAGTACTTC
TRBV11-1,.,many,TRBJ2-1,17,CASSSLMGNSSYNEQFF,TGTGCCAGCAGCTCTCTTATGGGGAACAGCTCCTACAATGAGCAGTTCTTC
TRBV5-4,.,.,TRBJ2-7,14,CASSLGPGAREQYF,TGCGCCAGCAGCTTGGGTCCGGGGGCGCGGGAGCAGTACTTC
TRBV5-1,TRBD1,.,TRBJ1-5,16,CASSLGGQGGGQPQHF,TGCGCCAGCAGCTTGGGGGGACAGGGCGGAGGTCAGCCCCAGCATTTT
TRBV7-3,.,once,TRBJ2-5,14,CASSLMGGPETQYF,TGTGCCAGCAGCTTAATGGGGGGGCCGGAGACCCAGTACTTC
TRBV11-2,.,few,TRBJ2-1,15,CASSFGSSRGNEQLF,TGTGCCAGCAGCTTCGGGTCCTCAAGGGGCAATGAGCAGCTCTTC
TRBV2,.,.,TRBJ1-5,14,CASSGTGWVAPQHF,TGTGCCAGCAGCGGAACAGGGTGGGTGGCGCCCCAGCATTTT
TRBV29-1,.,.,TRBJ1-1,11,CSVVGVGEAFF,TGCAGCGTTGTGGGGGTTGGTGAAGCTTTCTTT
TRBV7-6,.,many,TRBJ2-1,12,CASSSTGNEQFF,TGTGCCAGCAGCTCTACAGGGAATGAGCAGTTCTTC
TRBV5-1,.,.,TRBJ2-1,14,CASSRAISYNEQFF,TGCGCCAGCAGCCGGGCCATCTCCTACAATGAGCAGTTCTTC
TRBV6-1,TRBD1,.,TRBJ1-4,15,CASSVRVGGSEKLFF,TGTGCCAGCAGTGTGAGGGTAGGGGGCAGTGAAAAACTGTTTTTT
TRBV3-1,TRBD1,many,TRBJ1-5,15,CASSQQTGVGQPQHF,TGTGCCAGCAGCCAGCAAACAGGGGTGGGTCAGCCCCAGCATTTT
TRBV4-2,.,.,TRBJ1-6,17,CASSQEGMAAYNSPLHF,TGTGCCAGCAGCCAAGAGGGAATGGCAGCCTATAATTCACCCCTCCACTTT
TRBV30,.,many,TRBJ1-5,13,CAWSARVTQPQHF,TGTGCCTGGAGTGCGAGGGTAACTCAGCCCCAGCATTTT
TRBV19,.,many,TRBJ2-1,16,CASSPGETASYNEQFF,TGTGCCAGTAGTCCGGGGGAGACGGCCTCCTACAATGAGCAGTTCTTC
TRBV20-1,TRBD1,many,TRBJ1-6,15,CSARDPTGLNSPLHF,TGCAGTGCTAGAGATCCGACAGGGCTTAATTCACCCCTCCACTTT
TRBV30,TRBD1,.,TRBJ1-2,13,CAWIRGDSNGYTF,TGTGCCTGGATACGAGGGGACAGCAATGGCTACACCTTC
TRBV29-1,.,.,TRBJ1-2,13,CSVEPGQNYGYTF,TGCAGCGTTGAACCCGGACAGAACTATGGCTACACCTTC
TRBV2,TRBD1,.,TRBJ1-5,15,CASSEEQGASQPQHF,TGTGCCAGCAGTGAAGAACAGGGGGCGAGTCAGCCCCAGCATTTT
TRBV4-3,.,many,TRBJ1-6,17,CASSQGSPGGETSPLHF,TGCGCCAGCAGCCAAGGGTCCCCGGGGGGCGAGACATCGCCCCTCCACTTT
TRBV7-2,TRBD2,many,TRBJ2-3,18,CASSRAPLAGASTDTQYF,TGTGCCAGCAGCCGCGCGCCGTTAGCGGGGGCTAGCACAGATACGCAGTATTTT
TRBV20-1,TRBD2,once,TRBJ2-3,14,CSAAQGLAADTQYF,TGCAGTGCCGCCCAGGGACTAGCTGCAGATACGCAGTATTTT
TRBV19,.,once,TRBJ2-3,18,CASSPTPSGQRPEDTQYF,TGTGCCAGTAGCCCCACCCCAAGCGGACAGCGCCCGGAGGATACGCAGTATTTT
TRBV3-1,TRBD1,many,TRBJ1-2,13,CASSPTGEPGYTF,TGTGCCAGCAGCCCTACAGGGGAGCCTGGCTACACCTTC